Sequencing of this T cell receptor (beta chain) was carried out in a study of CD8 T cells in ankylosing spondylitis. Turning to this clonotype: As yet, its antigen is unknown.

The germline V gene has CDR1 LNHDA and CDR2 SQIVND (reference sequence). V was trimmed by 1 base and J by 6 bases, leaving 11 bases between them. The CDR3 is 14 amino acids. A quantitative 5'-RACE method, one with molecular barcodes, was used to make TCR beta libraries. TCRdb reanalysed the 5' RACE reads using MiXCR and keeps one entry per CDR3 protein. The table records 150,000 to 200,000 distinct CDR3 sequences, around a sixth of them present only once. Study observations and caveats: A subset of motif variants has previously been described in the synovial fluid and blood of reactive arthritis. Disease-associated clones were reportedly significantly overrepresented in matched ankylosing spondylitis synovial fluid. A TCR beta motif made of about 8 highly homologous variants seemed typical of ankylosing spondylitis blood.

Material: blood, either unsorted or a sorted T cell fraction (not recorded which). The rearrangement links TRBV19 to TRBJ2-3; D unclear. The sequence derives from a male donor between 10 and 30 years old with ankylosing spondylitis or in good health (not recorded which). The CDR3 spells CASSIGTQSDTQYF. In DNA, the CDR3 is TGTGCCAGTAGTATAGGGACCCAGTCCGATACGCAGTATTTT.